This TCR beta chain was obtained from a study of shared clonotypes between healthy human individuals. Overall study results and limits: It was observed that approximately 5% of naive CD4 clonotypes were shared across several donors.

About this clone: The antigen remains undetermined.

Within Nashville, Tennessee resided all donors, each a Caucasian adult. Libraries were prepared by immunoSEQ multiplex PCR; TCRdb keeps only in-frame clonotypes and omits some of them. The data hold 400,000 or so clones, with around 96% observed a single time. This CDR3 is built from 15 residues. J was trimmed by 1 base and V by 5 bases; bases with no gene match: 3. Germline V gives CDR1 SGHNT, CDR2 YENEEA. The sequence came from a young man in good health. The V and J genes are TRBV11-3 and TRBJ2-1; TRBD2 aligns across 9 bases. The sequencing sample was made of memory CD8+ T cells sorted from blood. Subset in this sample: CD45RO+ cells pooled with CCR7-negative TemRA cells. The CDR3 spells CASSLAGQSYNEQFF. CDR3 DNA: TGTGCCAGCAGCCTAGCGGGGCAGTCCTACAATGAGCAGTTCTTC.